This T cell receptor (beta chain) was documented in a study of human T cells and chemical hapten exposure. Turning to the study itself: Throughout a study of 20 to 30 weeks, patients underwent weekly scalp administration of diphenylcyclopropenone doses. Patients, mostly women, had alopecia areata, alopecia totalis or alopecia universalis.

The CDR3 loop spans 15 amino acids. V was pared by 6 bases and J by 5 bases, with 17 bases between. This clonotype was observed many times. Time point indicated: pre-sensitization, week 0. As to treatment: therapeutic diphenylcyclopropenone sensitization with weekly scalp DPC. Alopecia patients between 18 and 70 years old and suitable for DPC were used as donors. TCRdb analysed the RACE reads with MiXCR anew, one entry per CDR3 protein. The sample consists of about 89,000 distinct CDR3 sequences, more than 10% of them appearing once. This chain connects TRBV12-3 or TRBV12-4 to TRBJ1-5, with a possible D match to TRBD1 (5 bases). The source is a woman aged 55-70 years with alopecia areata. Some clones in this sample may be carry-over from other donors' samples. Specimen: whole blood, collected in connection with sensitization to the hapten diphenylcyclopropenone (DPC). The chain's CDR3 is CASSAGPDRYQPQHF. The CDR3 DNA reads as TGTGCCAGCAGCGCGGGGCCGGATAGATATCAGCCCCAGCATTTT.